The following is a T cell receptor (beta chain) sequence with its context. Its antigen is not identified. This sample stems from a study of T cell responses to AZD1222 COVID-19 vaccine. Study results and limitations: Two doses of AZD1222 preceded a rise in Spike-specific TCR breadth and depth. After the peak T cell response, and only then, were repertoires sampled. Reports indicate that nearly half of spike-specific TCRs are directed at unmutated variant regions. Donors were largely white British and mainly female; clonal diversity was possibly underestimated.

The CDR3 runs to 15 residues. Trimming took off 6 bases at V and 2 bases at J, with 14 bases between the two ends. The V gene's germline CDR1 is MNHEY and CDR2 SVGAGI. Sequencing used immunoSEQ multiplex PCR; TCRdb keeps in-frame clones, though not all of them. The data hold hundreds of thousands of clones, with 93% observed a single time. The chain links TRBV6-5 to TRBJ2-1; D possibly uses TRBD1 or TRBD2 (5 bases each). This receptor was taken from an adult in good health. This specimen consisted of peripheral blood, obtained on day 0 of MenACWY control vaccination. In DNA, the CDR3 is TGTGCCAGCAGGGGGGAAGGGGCGACCTACAATGAGCAGTTCTTC. Translating it yields CASRGEGATYNEQFF.